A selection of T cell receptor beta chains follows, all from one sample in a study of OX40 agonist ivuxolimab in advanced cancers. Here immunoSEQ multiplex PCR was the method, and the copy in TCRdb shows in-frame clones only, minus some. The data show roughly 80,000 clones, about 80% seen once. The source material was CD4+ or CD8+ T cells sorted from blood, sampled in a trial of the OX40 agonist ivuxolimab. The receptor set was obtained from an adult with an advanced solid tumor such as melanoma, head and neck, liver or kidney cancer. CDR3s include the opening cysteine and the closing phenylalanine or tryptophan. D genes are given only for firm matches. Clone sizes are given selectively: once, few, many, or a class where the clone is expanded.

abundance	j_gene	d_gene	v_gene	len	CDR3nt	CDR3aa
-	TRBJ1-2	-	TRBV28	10	TGTGCCAGTCAGGGGAATGGCTACACCTTC	CASQGNGYTF
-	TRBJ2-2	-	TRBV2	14	TGTGCCAGCAGCGCGGGTGAGCACAGCGGGGAGCTGTTTTTT	CASSAGEHSGELFF
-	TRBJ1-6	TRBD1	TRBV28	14	TGTGCCAGCATGACAGGGGACTGGAATTCACCCCTCCACTTT	CASMTGDWNSPLHF
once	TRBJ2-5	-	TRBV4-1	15	TGCGCCAGCAGCCAAATCGTGGGAGAGGCGGTGACCCAGTACTTC	CASSQIVGEAVTQYF
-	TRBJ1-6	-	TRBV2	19	TGTGCCAGCAGCCCGGGCCACCTACGGGGGTGGTTCTATAATTCACCCCTCCACTTT	CASSPGHLRGWFYNSPLHF
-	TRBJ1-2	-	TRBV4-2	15	TGTGCCAGCACCCCGAAATTGACACCTACCTATGGCTACACCTTC	CASTPKLTPTYGYTF
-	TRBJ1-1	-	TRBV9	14	TGTGCCAGCAGCTCAGGGGTTAGTTACACTGAAGCTTTCTTT	CASSSGVSYTEAFF
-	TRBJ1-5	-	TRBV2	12	TGTGCCAGCAGTGAGGAGGGTCAGCCCCAGCATTTT	CASSEEGQPQHF
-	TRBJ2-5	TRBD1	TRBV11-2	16	TGTGCCAGCAGCTTATCGACCCCAGGGGGCACGGAGACCCAGTACTTC	CASSLSTPGGTETQYF
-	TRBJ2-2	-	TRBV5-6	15	TGTGCCAGCAGCTTGGTAGGGAGGTGGGCCGGGGAGCTGTTTTTT	CASSLVGRWAGELFF
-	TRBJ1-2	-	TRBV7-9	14	TGTGCCAGCAGCTTATCGGTGGACAGCCATGGCTACACCTTC	CASSLSVDSHGYTF
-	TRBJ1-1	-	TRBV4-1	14	TGCGCCAGCAGCCAAGTTCCAGGGGATACTGAAGCTTTCTTT	CASSQVPGDTEAFF
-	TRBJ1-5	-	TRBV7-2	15	TGTGCCAGCAGTTCCACCGGACAAAGCAATCAGCCCCAGCATTTT	CASSSTGQSNQPQHF
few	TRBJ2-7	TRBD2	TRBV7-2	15	TGTGCCAGCAGCTCGCGGGGGGCCGTATCCTACGAGCAGTACTTC	CASSSRGAVSYEQYF
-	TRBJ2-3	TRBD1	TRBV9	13	TGTGCCAGCAGCCCCCCGACAGGGACTACGCAGTATTTT	CASSPPTGTTQYF
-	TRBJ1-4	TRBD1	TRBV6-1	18	TGTGCCAGCAGTGTTGGGACAGGGGGAGGGGCAACTAATGAAAAACTGTTTTTT	CASSVGTGGGATNEKLFF
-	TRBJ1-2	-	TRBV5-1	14	TGCGCCAGCAGCTTGGTGCCGACGGGGAATGGCTACACCTTC	CASSLVPTGNGYTF
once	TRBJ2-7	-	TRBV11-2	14	TGTGCCAGCAGCTTAGACAGGGAGGCCTACGAGCAGTACTTC	CASSLDREAYEQYF
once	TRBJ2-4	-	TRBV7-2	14	TGTGCCAGCAGCTTAGTTCCTGCTAGCGACATTCAGTACTTC	CASSLVPASDIQYF
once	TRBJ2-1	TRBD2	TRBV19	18	TGTGCCAGTAGTATAGGGACTAGCGGGGGGTTTTGGTACAATGAGCAGTTCTTC	CASSIGTSGGFWYNEQFF
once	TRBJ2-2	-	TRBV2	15	TGTGCCAGCAGTGAGGCACAGGCGAACACCGGGGAGCTGTTTTTT	CASSEAQANTGELFF
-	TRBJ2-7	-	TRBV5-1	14	TGCGCCAGCAGCCCGCGGGACACTAACTACGAGCAGTACTTC	CASSPRDTNYEQYF
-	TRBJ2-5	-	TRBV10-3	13	TGTGCCATCAGGGCAGGGCGAGAGGAGACCCAGTACTTC	CAIRAGREETQYF
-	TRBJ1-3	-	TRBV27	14	TGTGCCAGCATGGTTACAGGGTCTGGAAACACCATATATTTT	CASMVTGSGNTIYF
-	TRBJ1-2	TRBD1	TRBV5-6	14	TGTGCCAGCAGCTGGGACAGAGCTAACTATGGCTACACCTTC	CASSWDRANYGYTF
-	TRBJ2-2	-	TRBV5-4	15	TGTGCCAGCAGCCCACGGACAGACTCTGCCGGGGAGCTGTTTTTT	CASSPRTDSAGELFF
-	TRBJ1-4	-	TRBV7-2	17	TGTGCCAGCAGCTTATACGGGGGACCGGGGTTTAATGAAAAACTGTTTTTT	CASSLYGGPGFNEKLFF
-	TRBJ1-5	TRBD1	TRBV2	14	TGTGCCAGCAGTCAGACAGGGTCAAATCAGCCCCAGCATTTT	CASSQTGSNQPQHF
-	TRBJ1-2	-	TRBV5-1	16	TGCGCCAGCAGCCCGACGCATGACGCCACGGGGGCTGGCTACACCTTC	CASSPTHDATGAGYTF
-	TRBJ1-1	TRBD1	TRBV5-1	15	TGCGCCAGCAGCTTGGAGGGGGCCCACCACACTGAAGCTTTCTTT	CASSLEGAHHTEAFF
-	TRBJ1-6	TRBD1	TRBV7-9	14	TGTGCCAGCAGGACAGGGGGAGGTAATTCACCCCTCCACTTT	CASRTGGGNSPLHF
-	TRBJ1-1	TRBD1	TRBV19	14	TGTGCCAGTATCCCGACAGGGGGGTTCACTGAAGCTTTCTTT	CASIPTGGFTEAFF
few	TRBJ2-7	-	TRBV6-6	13	TGTGCCAGCAGTTACTTGGTTGGCTACGAGCAGTACTTC	CASSYLVGYEQYF
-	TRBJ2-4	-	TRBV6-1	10	TGTGCCAGCAGTGAATTCATTCAGTACTTC	CASSEFIQYF
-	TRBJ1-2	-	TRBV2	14	TGTGCCAGCAGGGGCAGGGGTAGGGACTATGGCTACACCTTC	CASRGRGRDYGYTF
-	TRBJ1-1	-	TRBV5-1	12	TGCGCCAGCAAACTCGAAAACACTGAAGCTTTCTTT	CASKLENTEAFF
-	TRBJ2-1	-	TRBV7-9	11	TGTGCCAGCACCTTCTACAATGAGCAGTTCTTC	CASTFYNEQFF
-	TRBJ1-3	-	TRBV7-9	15	TGTGCCAGCAGCTTAGGGGCAGGGGCTGGAAACACCATATATTTT	CASSLGAGAGNTIYF
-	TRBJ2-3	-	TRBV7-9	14	TGTGCCAGCAGCTTTTCGGGGGTCGCAGATACGCAGTATTTT	CASSFSGVADTQYF
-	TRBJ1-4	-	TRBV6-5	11	TGTGCCAGCAGTTGGGGTGAAAAACTGTTTTTT	CASSWGEKLFF
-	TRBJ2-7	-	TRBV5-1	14	TGCGCCAGCAGCTTGGGGACAGTAAGCTACGAGCAGTACTTC	CASSLGTVSYEQYF
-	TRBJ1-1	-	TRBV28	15	TGTGCCAGCAGCGAAGCAGGGTGGGAGAACACTGAAGCTTTCTTT	CASSEAGWENTEAFF
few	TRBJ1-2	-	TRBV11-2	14	TGTGCCAGCAGCTTAGGGACAACTAACTATGGCTACACCTTC	CASSLGTTNYGYTF
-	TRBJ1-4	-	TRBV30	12	TGTGCCTGGAGATCCCGGCTAGGGGAACTGTTTTTT	CAWRSRLGELFF
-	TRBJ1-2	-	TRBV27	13	TGTGCCAGCAGTTCCACACAGGGCTATGGCTACACCTTC	CASSSTQGYGYTF
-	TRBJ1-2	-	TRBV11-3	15	TGTGCCAGCAGCTTAGAAAAAACCGAAAACTATGGCTACACCTTC	CASSLEKTENYGYTF
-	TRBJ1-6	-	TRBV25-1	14	TGTGCCAGCAGTGAATCACGTAATAATTCACCCCTCCACTTT	CASSESRNNSPLHF
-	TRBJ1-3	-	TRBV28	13	TGTGCCAGCCCGGACCATTCTGGAAACACCATATATTTT	CASPDHSGNTIYF